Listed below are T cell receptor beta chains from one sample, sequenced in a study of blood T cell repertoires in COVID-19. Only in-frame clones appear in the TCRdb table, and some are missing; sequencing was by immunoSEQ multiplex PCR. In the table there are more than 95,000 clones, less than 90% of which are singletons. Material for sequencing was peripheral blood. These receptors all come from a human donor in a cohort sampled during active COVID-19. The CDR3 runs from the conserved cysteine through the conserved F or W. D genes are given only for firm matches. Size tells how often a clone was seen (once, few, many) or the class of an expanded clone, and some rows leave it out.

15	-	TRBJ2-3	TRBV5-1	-	TGCGCCAGCAGAGCCCAGCAGGGGAGCACAGATACGCAGTATTTT	CASRAQQGSTDTQYF
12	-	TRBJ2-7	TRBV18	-	TGTGCCAGCTCACCCGGGGTACACGAGCAGTACTTC	CASSPGVHEQYF
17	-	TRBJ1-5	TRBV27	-	TGTGCCAGCAGTTTATATTCTCCGGTTCGGTCAAATCAGCCCCAGCATTTT	CASSLYSPVRSNQPQHF
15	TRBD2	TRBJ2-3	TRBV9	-	TGTGCCAGCAGCGCTAGCGGGGGGGCCGCAGATACGCAGTATTTT	CASSASGGAADTQYF
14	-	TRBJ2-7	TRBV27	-	TGTGCCAGCAGTTTTTCCGGGAGTACCTACGAGCAGTACTTC	CASSFSGSTYEQYF
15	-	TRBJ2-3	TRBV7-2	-	TGTGCCAGCAGCTTAAGGGCAGGGGAAGGCGATACGCAGTATTTT	CASSLRAGEGDTQYF
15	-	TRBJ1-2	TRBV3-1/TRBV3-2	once	TGTGCCAGCAGCCAAGTGGGAGCTAACGGGTGGGGCTACACCTTC	CASSQVGANGWGYTF
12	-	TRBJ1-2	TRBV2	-	TGTGCCAGCAGCGCCCTAAGTTATGGCTACACCTTC	CASSALSYGYTF
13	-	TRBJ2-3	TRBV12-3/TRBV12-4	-	TGTGCCAGCAGTTTACGGGGTACAGATACGCAGTATTTT	CASSLRGTDTQYF
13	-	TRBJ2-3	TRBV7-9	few	TGTGCCAGCAGCCCTAGGGGCCCAGATACGCAGTATTTT	CASSPRGPDTQYF
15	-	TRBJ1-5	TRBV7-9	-	TGTGCCAGCAGCTTAAAACTTTATAGCAATCAGCCCCAGCATTTT	CASSLKLYSNQPQHF
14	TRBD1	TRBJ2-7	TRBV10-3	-	TGTGCCATCAGGGAGTGGGACAGTGCTTACGAGCAGTACTTC	CAIREWDSAYEQYF
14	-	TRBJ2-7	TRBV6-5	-	TGTGCCAGCAGTCCGTACAGGGACTCCTACGAGCAGTACTTC	CASSPYRDSYEQYF
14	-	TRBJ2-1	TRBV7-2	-	TGTGCCAGCAGCTCCTTTGGACTATCGGGAGAGCAGTTCTTC	CASSSFGLSGEQFF
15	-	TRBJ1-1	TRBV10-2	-	TGCGCCAGCAGTGCCTTCTCAGGGGTGAACACTGAAGCTTTCTTT	CASSAFSGVNTEAFF
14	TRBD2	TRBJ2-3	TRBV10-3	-	TGTGCCATCAGTGACCAGCGGGGGGGAGATACGCAGTATTTT	CAISDQRGGDTQYF
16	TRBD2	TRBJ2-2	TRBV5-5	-	TGTGCCAGCAGCTTATACCCAGCGGGGGGCACCGGGGAGCTGTTTTTT	CASSLYPAGGTGELFF
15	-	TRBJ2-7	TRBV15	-	TGTGCCACCAGCAGAGAGTTCGAGAGATCCTACGAGCAGTACTTC	CATSREFERSYEQYF
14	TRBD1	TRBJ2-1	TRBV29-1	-	TGCAGCGCCCAAACCCCATTGACAGGGCCTGAGCAGTTCTTC	CSAQTPLTGPEQFF
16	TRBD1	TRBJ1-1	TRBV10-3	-	TGTGCCATCAGTGAACGACAGGGGCTCGGGGATGCTGAAGCTTTCTTT	CAISERQGLGDAEAFF
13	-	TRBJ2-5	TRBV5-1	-	TGCGCCAGCAGCTTGGGGTCGGGAGAGACCCAGTACTTC	CASSLGSGETQYF
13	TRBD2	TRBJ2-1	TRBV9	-	TGTGCCAGCAGCGTAGAGGCTAGCGGAATAGAGTTCTTC	CASSVEASGIEFF
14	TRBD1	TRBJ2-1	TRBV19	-	TGTGCCAGTAGCGCAGGGGGTACCTACAATGAGCAGTTCTTC	CASSAGGTYNEQFF
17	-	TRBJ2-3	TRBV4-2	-	TGTGCCAGCAGCCAAGATCCAGGAAGCGGTGGCACAGATACGCAGTATTTT	CASSQDPGSGGTDTQYF
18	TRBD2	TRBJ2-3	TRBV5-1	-	TGCGCCAGCAGCTTGGGGCCCGCCGGGCGGGGGTACACAGATACGCAGTATTTT	CASSLGPAGRGYTDTQYF
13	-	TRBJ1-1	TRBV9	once	TGTGCCAGCAGCGTAGACTGGAACACTGAAGCTTTCTTT	CASSVDWNTEAFF
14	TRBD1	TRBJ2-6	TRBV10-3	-	TGTGCCATCAGACAGGGGGCTGGGGCCAACGTCCTGACTTTC	CAIRQGAGANVLTF
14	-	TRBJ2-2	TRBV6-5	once	TGTGCCAGCGGGGCCCGTCCTCACACCGGGGAGCTGTTTTTT	CASGARPHTGELFF
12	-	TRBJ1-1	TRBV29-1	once	TGCAGCGCTGAACCGCGGAACACTGAAGCTTTCTTT	CSAEPRNTEAFF
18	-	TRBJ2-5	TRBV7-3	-	TGTGCCAGCAGCCCCCAGGGTGGCTGGGGTCCAGACAGCGAGACCCAGTACTTC	CASSPQGGWGPDSETQYF
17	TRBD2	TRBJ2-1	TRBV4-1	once	TGCGCCAGCAGCCAAGAACTCGCTAGCGGGAGCTACAATGAGCAGTTCTTC	CASSQELASGSYNEQFF
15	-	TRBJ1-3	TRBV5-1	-	TGCGCCAGCAGCCGGTGGAGCAAGAGTGGAAACACCATATATTTT	CASSRWSKSGNTIYF
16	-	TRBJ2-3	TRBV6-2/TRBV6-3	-	TGTGCCAGCAGTTCCGTTTCCTTGGGCCGTCGGGATACGCAGTATTTT	CASSSVSLGRRDTQYF
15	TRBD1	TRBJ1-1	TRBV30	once	TGTGCCTGGAGTGTAGGGGGGACAGGGCCTCCTGAAGCTTTCTTT	CAWSVGGTGPPEAFF
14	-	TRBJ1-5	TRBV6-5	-	TGTGCCAGCAGTTTGCTCTCTACTTCGGAGCCCCAGCATTTT	CASSLLSTSEPQHF
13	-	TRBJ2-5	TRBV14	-	TGTGCCTCTTCGTCTCTAGGGGCGGAGACCCAGTACTTC	CASSSLGAETQYF
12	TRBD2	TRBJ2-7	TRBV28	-	TGTGCCACCCGCCGGGGGGCCTACGAGCAGTACTTC	CATRRGAYEQYF
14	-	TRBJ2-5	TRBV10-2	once	TGCGCCAGCAGAGCCAGGGGTTGGGGCGAGACCCAGTACTTC	CASRARGWGETQYF
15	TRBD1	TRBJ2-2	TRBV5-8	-	TGTGCCAGCAGCCCGGGACAGCGAAGTAGCGGGGAGCTGTTTTTT	CASSPGQRSSGELFF
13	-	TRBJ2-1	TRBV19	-	TGTGCCAGTAGTATAGATCTGGGGGGTGAGCAGTTCTTC	CASSIDLGGEQFF
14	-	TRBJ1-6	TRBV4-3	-	TGCGCCAGCAGCCAAGCGTCTGTCACGCGACCCCTCCACTTT	CASSQASVTRPLHF
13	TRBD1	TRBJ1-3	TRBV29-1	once	TGCAGCGTTTCCACAGGGGTTGGAAACACCATATATTTT	CSVSTGVGNTIYF
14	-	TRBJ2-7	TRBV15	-	TGTGCCACCAGCCCGGGCGGGGATGACTATGAGCAGTACTTC	CATSPGGDDYEQYF
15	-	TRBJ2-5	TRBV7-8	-	TGTGCCAGCAGCTTAAGGAGGGGGCCCCAAGAGACCCAGTACTTC	CASSLRRGPQETQYF
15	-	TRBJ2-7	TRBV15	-	TGTGCCACCAGGCTTACCACAGGGATCTCCTACGAGCAGTACTTC	CATRLTTGISYEQYF
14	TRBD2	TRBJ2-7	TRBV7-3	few	TGTGCCAGCAGCCGAGCGGGAGGGATAGACGAGCAGTACTTC	CASSRAGGIDEQYF
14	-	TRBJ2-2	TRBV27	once	TGTGCCAGCAGTCGCACGGGGGGCATCGGGGAGCTGTTTTTT	CASSRTGGIGELFF
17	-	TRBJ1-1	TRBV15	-	TGTGCCACCAGCAGAGATTTAGGACGGAGGTTAGGAACTGAAGCTTTCTTT	CATSRDLGRRLGTEAFF
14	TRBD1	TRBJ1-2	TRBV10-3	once	TGTGCCGCGACTGGACAGGGAAATTCCTATGGCTACACCTTC	CAATGQGNSYGYTF
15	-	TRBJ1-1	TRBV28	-	TGTGCCAGCAGTCTAACGACTTCGGGGGTTGGGTTTGCTTTCTTT	CASSLTTSGVGFAFF
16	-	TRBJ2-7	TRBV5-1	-	TGCGCCAGCAGCTTGGCCATGACAGCTGGATTCTACGAGCAGTACTTC	CASSLAMTAGFYEQYF
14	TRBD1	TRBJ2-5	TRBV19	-	TGTGCCAGTAGTATGGCAGGGGGCTTTGAGACCCAGTACTTC	CASSMAGGFETQYF